The clone carrying this T cell receptor beta chain was detected only a few times. The data are from a study of blood T cell repertoires in COVID-19. Study at large: The samples span acute and convalescent COVID-19 from the United States, Italy and Spain. PBMCs, B-cell-depleted T cells, or T cells were the source of the cDNA or gDNA that made up the material.

Sequencing used immunoSEQ multiplex PCR; TCRdb keeps in-frame clones, though not all of them. This sample has around 240,000 clones, with approximately 82% found just once. Trimming pared 0 bases from V and 4 bases from J, leaving 9 bases between. The CDR3 sequence is 14 residues long. The germline V gene has CDR1 LGHNA and CDR2 YNFKEQ. Sequenced: peripheral blood. The chain is built from TRBV4-2 and TRBJ1-1; D is unclear. The clonotype comes from a woman in her thirties or forties who had recovered from COVID-19. The DNA for the CDR3 is TGTGCCAGCAGCCAAGATGGAGGGCCCACTGAAGCTTTCTTT. Translation: CASSQDGGPTEAFF.